This T cell receptor (beta chain) was captured by sequencing in a study of blood T cell repertoires in COVID-19. Sequencing was performed with immunoSEQ multiplex PCR; in TCRdb, only in-frame clones are kept and a portion is missing. The table records roughly 200,000 clones, around 83% of them present only once. The CDR3 runs 14 residues. Unmatched junction bases numbered 6, after V lost 5 bases and J lost 3 bases. Per the germline V gene, CDR1 is SGDLS and CDR2 is YYNGEE. V is TRBV9 and J is TRBJ1-1; the match to TRBD1 covers 8 bases. The sequencing input was peripheral blood. This receptor was identified in a woman aged 80 or over with acute or convalescent COVID-19. Here the CDR3 DNA reads TGTGCCAGCAGTGGGGGACAGGTCCACACTGAAGCTTTCTTT. Translated, it gives CASSGGQVHTEAFF.